The 15 T cell receptor beta chains in this list originate from one sample, sequenced in a study of T cells in Graves' hyperthyroidism and ophthalmopathy. TCR beta CDR3 regions were amplified from RNA. The HTBI primer set drove a first-round RT-PCR of the TCR CDR3. TCRdb recomputed calls from the multiplex PCR reads with MiXCR, one row per CDR3 protein. The data hold about 530,000 distinct CDR3 sequences, with approximately 17% observed a single time. Sequences were obtained from blood. These receptor sequences come from a woman under 30 with Graves' ophthalmopathy.

The table lists this clonotype with a few counts. A junction boundary mismatches the germline segment, possibly from a read error. The chain combines TRBV6-2 or TRBV6-3 with TRBJ2-4; 7 nucleotides match TRBD2. This CDR3 comprises 16 residues. Germline V gene data show CDR1 as MNHEY and CDR2 as SVGEGT. The DNA for the CDR3 is TGTGCCGGCAGTTATGAGTTGACTAGCGCCAAAAACATTCAGTACTTC. It is translated as CAGSYELTSAKNIQYF.

Written as DNA, the CDR3 is TGTGCCAGCACCGGTAGTCTCTATGGCTACACCTTC. This encodes CASTGSLYGYTF. The chain links TRBV28 to TRBJ1-2; the D is unclear. The germline CDR1 and CDR2 sequences are MDHEN and SYDVKM. The germline V and J ends were trimmed by 7 bases and 4 bases, with 10 bases remaining between them. This CDR3 region has 12 residues.

V gene TRBV27 combines with J gene TRBJ1-6, with 8 bases aligning to TRBD1. The CDR3 extends over 14 amino acids. Trimming took 3 bases from V and 14 from J; bases not matched to a gene: 9. The germline gives CDR1 MNHEY, CDR2 SMNVEV (reference sequence). The CDR3 DNA sequence: TGTGCCAGCAGTTTCCTAGGACAGGGTAACTCCCTCCACTTT. The encoded protein is CASSFLGQGNSLHF.

This clonotype was seen at least ten times. This chain joins TRBV11-2 and TRBJ2-1; 12 nucleotides match TRBD2. The germline gives CDR1 SGHAT, CDR2 FQNNGV. This CDR3 comprises 15 residues. The junction had 5 bases not matched to a gene; V was cut back by 3 bases and J by 8 bases. CDR3 loop: CASSLTSGSQHEQFF. The CDR3 nucleotides read TGTGCCAGCAGCTTGACTAGCGGGAGTCAGCATGAGCAGTTCTTC.

This clonotype was found a few times. Being one base from a much bigger clone, this may be a read error. This sequence joins TRBV4-1 and TRBJ1-1; 7 bases map to TRBD1. The CDR3 contains 14 residues. V lost 4 bases to trimming and J lost 4 bases; unmatched junction nucleotides: 6. From germline, CDR1 is MGHRA and CDR2 YSYEKL. CDR3 in DNA: TGCGCCAGCAGCCGAGAGACAGGGACCACTGAAGCTTTCTTT. It yields the protein CASSRETGTTEAFF.

The V call is TRBV29-1, the J call TRBJ1-2; 9 positions match TRBD1. CDR1 and CDR2 from the germline V gene are SQVTM and ANQGSEA. The CDR3 totals 17 residues. V dropped 4 bases and J dropped 4; count of bases not matched to a gene: 16. In DNA form, the CDR3 reads TGCAGCGTTGTCCATATTCAGACAGGGGGAAAGGGCTATGGCTACACCTTC. As protein: CSVVHIQTGGKGYGYTF.

The table lists this clonotype with many counts. The chain carries TRBV4-2 and TRBJ1-1; D call uncertain. Germline CDR1 LGHNA, CDR2 YNFKEQ. The CDR3 has 12 amino acids. Deletions cut 1 base from V and 8 bases from J, with 8 bases between. The CDR3 spells CASSQGFTEAFF. The CDR3 DNA is TGTGCCAGCAGCCAAGGTTTTACCGAAGCTTTCTTT.

V usage is TRBV10-3 and J usage is TRBJ1-5; 10 bases agree with TRBD1. CDR3 size: 15 residues. The V segment lost 8 bases and the J segment 13 bases; nucleotides outside the gene matches: 17. Germline V gives CDR1 ENHRY, CDR2 SYGVKD. CDR3 residues: CAISELGTGEGWQHF. The DNA of the CDR3 is TGTGCCATCTCCGAGTTAGGGACAGGGGAGGGATGGCAGCATTTT.

This clonotype showed up many times. The chain is built from TRBV2 and TRBJ2-3, with D possibly being TRBD1 (6 bases). V was shortened by 5 bases and J by 2 bases, with 11 bases between the two germline ends. CDR3 size: 14 residues. Germline assignment: CDR1 SNHLY and CDR2 FYNNEI. The CDR3 DNA is TGTGCCAGCAGTAACACAGGGTTCACAGATACGCAGTATTTT. Amino acid sequence: CASSNTGFTDTQYF.

A few counts support this clonotype. The chain links TRBV5-1 to TRBJ1-4; D ambiguous. CDR3 length equals 13 residues. V was shortened by 0 bases and J by 16 bases, with 16 bases between the two germline ends. Germline assignment: CDR1 SGHRS and CDR2 YFSETQ. CDR3 bases: TGCGCCAGCAGCTTGGACTCGTCAACCAAGGCGTTTTTT. Translation: CASSLDSSTKAFF. The full variable domain, rest sourced from reference TRBV5-1 and TRBJ1-4, is KAGVTQTPRYLIKTRGQQVTLSCSPISGHRSVSWYQQTPGQGLQFLFEYFSETQRNKGNFPGRFSGRQFSNSRSEMNVSTLELGDSALYLCASSLDSSTKAFFGSGTQLSVL.

This clonotype was recorded many times. The chain uses TRBV7-8 and TRBJ1-4; perhaps TRBD1 as D (5 bases). CDR1 and CDR2 from the germline V gene are SGHVS and FQNEAQ. CDR3 length equals 13 residues. Trimming removed 3 bases at V and 8 bases at J, with 10 bases between. The CDR3 bases are TGTGCCAGCAGCTTTTCGGGGGAGGAAAAACTGTTTTTT. This translates into CASSFSGEEKLFF.

This clonotype has ten or more counts. Here the CDR3 DNA reads TGCGCCAGCAGCTTGGCCAAGGGGAGGGGGCCTGAAGCTTTCTTT. Protein: CASSLAKGRGPEAFF. The chain couples TRBV5-1 to TRBJ1-1, with 7 bases identical to TRBD1. The trim removed 0 bases at V and 6 bases at J, leaving 8 bases unmatched. The germline CDR1 and CDR2 sequences are SGHRS and YFSETQ. CDR3 size: 15 residues.

This clonotype showed up just a few times. This rearrangement joins TRBV12-3 or TRBV12-4 to TRBJ2-2; D perhaps matches TRBD1 (5 bases). CDR3 length equals 13 residues. Trimming stripped 3 bases from V and 4 bases from J, with 6 bases between. CDR3 sequence (DNA): TGTGCCAGCAGTTTCAGGGCCACCGGGGAGCTGTTTTTT. It is translated as CASSFRATGELFF.

Many counts were recorded for this clonotype. The rearrangement joins TRBV12-3 or TRBV12-4 to TRBJ1-5, with D hard to call. The CDR3 contains 15 residues. With 1 base removed from V and 7 bases from J, the gap between germline ends came to 14 bases. The CDR3 sequence is CASSLERGDSQPQHF. In DNA form, the CDR3 reads TGTGCCAGCAGTTTAGAGCGTGGTGATAGCCAGCCCCAGCATTTT.

J is TRBJ1-6 and V is TRBV5-6, with 12 bases aligning to TRBD1. The CDR3 consists of 16 residues. Germline V gene data show CDR1 as SGHDT and CDR2 as YYEEEE. The V segment lost 4 bases and the J segment 7 bases; nucleotides outside the gene matches: 6. CDR3: CASSGDRGRENSPLHF. The CDR3 DNA is TGTGCCAGCAGCGGGGACAGGGGGCGCGAAAATTCACCCCTCCACTTT.